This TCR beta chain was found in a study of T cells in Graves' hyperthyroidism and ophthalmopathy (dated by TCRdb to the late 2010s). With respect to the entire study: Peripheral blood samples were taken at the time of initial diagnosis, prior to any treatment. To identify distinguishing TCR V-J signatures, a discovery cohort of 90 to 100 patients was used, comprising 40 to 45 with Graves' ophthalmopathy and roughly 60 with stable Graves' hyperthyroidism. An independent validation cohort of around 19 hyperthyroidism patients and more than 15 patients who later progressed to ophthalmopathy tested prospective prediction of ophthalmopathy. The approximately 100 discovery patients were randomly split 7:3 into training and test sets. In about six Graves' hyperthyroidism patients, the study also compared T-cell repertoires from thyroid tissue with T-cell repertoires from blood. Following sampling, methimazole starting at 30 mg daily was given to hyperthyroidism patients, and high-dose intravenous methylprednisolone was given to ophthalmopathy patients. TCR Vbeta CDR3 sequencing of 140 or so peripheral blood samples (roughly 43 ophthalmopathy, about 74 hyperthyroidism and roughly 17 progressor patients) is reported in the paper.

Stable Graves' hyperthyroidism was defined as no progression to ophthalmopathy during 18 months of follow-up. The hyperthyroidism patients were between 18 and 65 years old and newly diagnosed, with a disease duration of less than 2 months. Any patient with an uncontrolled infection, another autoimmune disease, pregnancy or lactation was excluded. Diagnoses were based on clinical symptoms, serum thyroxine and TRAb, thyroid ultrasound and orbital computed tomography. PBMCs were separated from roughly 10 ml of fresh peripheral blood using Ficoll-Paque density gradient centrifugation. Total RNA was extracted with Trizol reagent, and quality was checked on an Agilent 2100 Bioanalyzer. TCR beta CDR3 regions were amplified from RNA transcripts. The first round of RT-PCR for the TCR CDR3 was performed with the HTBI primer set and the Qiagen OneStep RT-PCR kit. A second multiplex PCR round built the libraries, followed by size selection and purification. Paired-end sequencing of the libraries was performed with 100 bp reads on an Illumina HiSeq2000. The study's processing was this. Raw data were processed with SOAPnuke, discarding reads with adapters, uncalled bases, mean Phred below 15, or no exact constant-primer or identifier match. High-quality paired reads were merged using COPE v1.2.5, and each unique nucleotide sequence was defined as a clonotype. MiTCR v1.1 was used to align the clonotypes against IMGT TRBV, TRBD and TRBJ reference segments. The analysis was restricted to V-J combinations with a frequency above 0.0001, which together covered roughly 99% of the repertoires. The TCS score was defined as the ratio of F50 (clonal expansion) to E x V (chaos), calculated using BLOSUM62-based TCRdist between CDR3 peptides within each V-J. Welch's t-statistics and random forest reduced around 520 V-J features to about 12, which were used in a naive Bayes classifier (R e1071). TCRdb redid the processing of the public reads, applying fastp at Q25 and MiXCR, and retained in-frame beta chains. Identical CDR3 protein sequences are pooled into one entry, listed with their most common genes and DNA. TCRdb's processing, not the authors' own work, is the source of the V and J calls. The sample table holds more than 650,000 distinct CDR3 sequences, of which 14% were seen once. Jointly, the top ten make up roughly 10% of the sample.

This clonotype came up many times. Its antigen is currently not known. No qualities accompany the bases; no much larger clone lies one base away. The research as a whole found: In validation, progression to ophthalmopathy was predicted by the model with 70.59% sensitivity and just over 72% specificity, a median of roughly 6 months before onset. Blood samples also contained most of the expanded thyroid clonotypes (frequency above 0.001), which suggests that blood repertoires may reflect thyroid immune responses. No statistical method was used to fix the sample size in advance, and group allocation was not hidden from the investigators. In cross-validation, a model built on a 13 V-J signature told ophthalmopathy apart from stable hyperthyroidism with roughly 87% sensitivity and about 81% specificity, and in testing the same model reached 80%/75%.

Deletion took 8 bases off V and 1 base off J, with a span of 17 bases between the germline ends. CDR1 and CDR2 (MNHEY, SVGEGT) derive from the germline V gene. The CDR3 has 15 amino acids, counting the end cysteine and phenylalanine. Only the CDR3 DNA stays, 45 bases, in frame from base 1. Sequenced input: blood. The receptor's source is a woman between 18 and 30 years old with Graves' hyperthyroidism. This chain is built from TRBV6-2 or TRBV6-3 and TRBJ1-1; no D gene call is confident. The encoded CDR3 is CASSKTGIQNTEAFF. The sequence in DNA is TGTGCCAGCTCCAAGACGGGGATTCAGAACACTGAAGCTTTCTTT.